This TCR beta chain was sequenced during a study of OX40 agonist ivuxolimab in advanced cancers. This clone is medium-sized (0.01 to 0.1%) in the sample. In germline, CDR1 is SGHNT, CDR2 YYREEE (reference sequence). CDR3 length: 14 residues. Losses at the gene ends were 4 bases for V and 6 bases for J; bases not matched to a gene: 9. The method was immunoSEQ multiplex PCR; TCRdb's version includes in-frame clones alone and lacks a portion of them. The sample has 60,000 to 90,000 clones, approximately 78% seen once. This clonotype was sampled from an adult with an advanced solid tumor such as melanoma, head and neck, liver or kidney cancer. The chain has TRBV5-4 and TRBJ1-2; 7 nucleotides agree with TRBD1. The sample was CD4+ or CD8+ T cells sorted from blood, taken in a trial of the OX40 agonist ivuxolimab. Here the CDR3 reads CASSTGTAIHGYTF. CDR3 sequence (DNA): TGTGCCAGCAGCACTGGGACAGCCATACATGGCTACACCTTC.